The source of this TCR beta chain is a study of T cell changes during pregnancy in multiple sclerosis. Sequencing used immunoSEQ multiplex PCR; TCRdb keeps in-frame clones, though not all of them. The sample holds some 110,000 clones; 85% to 95% are singletons and the top ten take roughly 1.5%. CDR3 size: 16 residues. Germline V gene data show CDR1 as SGHRS and CDR2 as YFSETQ. V lost 1 base, J lost 0 bases, and 5 bases stayed unmatched. The sequencing here drew on peripheral blood, taken after pregnancy. The TCR was taken from a female donor with multiple sclerosis, enrolled in a pregnancy study. The rearrangement links TRBV5-1 to TRBJ2-7; 9 bases align to TRBD2. In DNA form, the CDR3 reads TGCGCCAGCAGCTTGTTCGGGACTAGCCCCTCCTACGAGCAGTACTTC. Amino acids: CASSLFGTSPSYEQYF.